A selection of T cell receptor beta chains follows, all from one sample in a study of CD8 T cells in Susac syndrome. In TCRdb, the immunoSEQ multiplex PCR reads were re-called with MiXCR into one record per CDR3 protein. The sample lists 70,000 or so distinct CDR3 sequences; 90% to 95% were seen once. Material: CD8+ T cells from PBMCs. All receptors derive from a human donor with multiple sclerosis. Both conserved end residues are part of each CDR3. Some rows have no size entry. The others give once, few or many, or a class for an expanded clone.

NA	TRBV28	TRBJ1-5	CASSYNADQPQHF
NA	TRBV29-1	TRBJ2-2	CSVEGPGELFF
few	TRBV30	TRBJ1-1	CAWSVQGNTEAFF
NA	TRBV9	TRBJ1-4	CASSVGTGSEKLFF
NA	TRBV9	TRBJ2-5	CASSVVDRQETQYF
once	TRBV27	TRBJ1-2	CASSLSSQGLGYTF
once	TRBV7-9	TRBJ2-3	CASSLVSGQNTDTQYF
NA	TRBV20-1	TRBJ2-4	CSARVVGGAAKNIQYF
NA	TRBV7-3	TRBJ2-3	CASSLGGSGPSTDTQYF
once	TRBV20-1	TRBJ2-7	CSARVGWGSYEQYF
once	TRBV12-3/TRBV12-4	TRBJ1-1	CASSPQAPTVRAFF
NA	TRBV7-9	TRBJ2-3	CASSLVTEAADTQYF
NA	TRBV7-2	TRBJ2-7	CASSWEVGVGEQYF
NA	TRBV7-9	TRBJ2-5	CASSPMGQGEYQETQYF
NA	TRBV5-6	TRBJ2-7	CASSLGAGSYEQYF
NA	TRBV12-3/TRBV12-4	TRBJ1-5	CASTSWRDQPQHF
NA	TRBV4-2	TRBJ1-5	CASSQDWKQGGQPQHF
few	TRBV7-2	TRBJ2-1	CASRLTGTGGNNEQFF
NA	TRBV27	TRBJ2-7	CASRPTYDRQYSYEQYF
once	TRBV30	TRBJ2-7	CAWAPGQGGEQYF
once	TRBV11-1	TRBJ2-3	CASSFAGGRDTQYF
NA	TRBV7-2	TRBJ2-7	CASRPSSGSLHEQYF
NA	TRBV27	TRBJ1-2	CASKGPYGYTF
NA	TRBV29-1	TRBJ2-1	CSALGGARRNEQFF
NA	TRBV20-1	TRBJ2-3	CSAMGEVWDTQYF
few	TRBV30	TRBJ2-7	CAWSTGQGSYEQYF
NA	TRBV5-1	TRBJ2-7	CASMYGAGDDVEQYF
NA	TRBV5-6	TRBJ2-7	CASSSRRGDSSYEQYF
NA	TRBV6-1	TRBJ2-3	CASSPDQGTSNTDTQYF
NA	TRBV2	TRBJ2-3	CASSEPSTTVSTDTQYF